Presented here are 24 T cell receptor beta chains from one specimen sequenced in a study of T cells in Graves' hyperthyroidism and ophthalmopathy. RNA transcripts gave rise to amplified TCR beta CDR3 regions. With the HTBI primer set, the TCR CDR3 went through a first round of RT-PCR. Via MiXCR, TCRdb re-called the multiplex PCR reads, giving one row per CDR3 protein. The sample includes roughly 600,000 distinct CDR3 sequences, about 14% seen only once; the top ten take 9.5% to 15%. Material for sequencing was blood. These receptor sequences come from a woman aged 50 to 60 with Graves' ophthalmopathy.

This clonotype has a handful of counts. The chain links TRBV6-1 to TRBJ2-7; no reliable D call. Trimming cost V 5 bases and J 2 bases, with 13 bases left between them. The CDR3 length is 14 residues. In germline, CDR1 is MNHNS, CDR2 SASEGT. The CDR3, as DNA: TGTGCCAGCAGTTGGTCGACCTACCCCTACGAGCAGTACTTC. It is translated as CASSWSTYPYEQYF.

This rearrangement joins TRBV11-2 to TRBJ2-7, with 8 bases matching TRBD2. The CDR3 has 15 amino acids. Germline V lookup: CDR1 SGHAT, CDR2 FQNNGV. Trimming took 5 bases from V and 1 from J; bases not matched to a gene: 7. The CDR3 DNA reads as TGTGCCAGCAGCCAAGATAGCGGGGCGTCCTACGAGCAGTACTTC. It specifies CASSQDSGASYEQYF.

The chain is built from TRBV5-1 and TRBJ2-5; D unresolved. The CDR3 extends over 14 amino acids. Germline assignment: CDR1 SGHRS and CDR2 YFSETQ. Trimming shortened V by 5 bases and J by 3 bases, and 14 bases separated the two germline ends. CDR3 nucleotide sequence: TGCGCCAGCAGTTTTGGATCTCTGGAAGAGACCCAGTACTTC. Its protein product is CASSFGSLEETQYF.

This clonotype was recorded at least ten times. The chain joins TRBV20-1 to TRBJ2-1; D gene unclear. V shed 1 base and J shed 7 bases, with 8 bases lying between them. CDR3 size: 12 residues. The germline V gene encodes CDR1 DFQATT and CDR2 SNEGSKA (reference sequence). The CDR3 region has the DNA TGCAGTGCTAGAGTTTCACAGAATGAGCAGTTCTTC. The encoded protein is CSARVSQNEQFF.

The rearrangement links TRBV4-2 to TRBJ1-6; D remains ambiguous. CDR1 is LGHNA, CDR2 YNFKEQ, per germline. Deletions cut 1 base from V and 7 bases from J, with 5 bases between. This CDR3 contains 13 residues. The CDR3: CASSQGWNSPLHF. In DNA form, the CDR3 reads TGTGCCAGCAGCCAAGGTTGGAATTCACCCCTCCACTTT.

This clonotype was found many times. This chain connects TRBV18 to TRBJ2-7, with no clear D. The CDR3 has 17 residues. Per the germline V gene, CDR1 is KGHSH and CDR2 is LQKENI. Trimming pared 0 bases from V and 0 bases from J, leaving 15 bases between. CDR3 amino acids: CASSPPGLLQTSYEQYF. The CDR3 coding sequence is TGTGCCAGCTCACCACCGGGTCTCCTGCAGACCTCCTACGAGCAGTACTTC.

This clonotype was observed at least ten times. The CDR3 coding sequence is TGTGCCAGCAACCCCACTCCAGGATCTTACAGCAATCAGCCCCAGCATTTT. Translated: CASNPTPGSYSNQPQHF. This rearrangement joins TRBV6-1 to TRBJ1-5; D remains unclear. The CDR3 covers 17 residues. Germline V gene data show CDR1 as MNHNS and CDR2 as SASEGT. The V gene lost 7 bases and the J gene lost 1 base, with 20 bases spanning the gap.

The sample holds many counts of this clonotype. This rearrangement joins TRBV7-3 to TRBJ2-2; a possible D gene is TRBD2 (6 bases). The CDR3 extends over 15 amino acids. The V gene lost 0 bases and the J gene lost 5 bases, with 10 bases spanning the gap. CDR1 and CDR2 from the germline V gene are SGHTA and FQGTGA. The CDR3 protein is CASSLTAGGTGELFF. In DNA form, the CDR3 reads TGTGCCAGCAGCTTAACGGCAGGAGGGACCGGGGAGCTGTTTTTT.

A note on this clonotype: It may be a read error: a sequence one base away is much more abundant. J is TRBJ1-4 and V is TRBV28; D remains unclear. The CDR3 spans 15 residues. The germline V gene has CDR1 MDHEN and CDR2 SYDVKM. The CDR3, as DNA: TGTGCCAGCAGTCACAGAGGAGTTCTTAATGAAGAACTGTTTTTT. This encodes CASSHRGVLNEELFF.

This clonotype has at least ten counts. J is TRBJ2-5 and V is TRBV24-1, with 7 bases fitting TRBD2. The ends lost 6 bases at V and 4 bases at J; junction bases unmatched: 4. From germline, CDR1 is KGHDR and CDR2 SFDVKD. The CDR3 spans 13 residues. CDR3 DNA sequence: TGTGCCACCAGTAAGACTAGCCCAGAGACCCAGTACTTC. This translates into CATSKTSPETQYF.

At least ten counts were recorded for this clonotype. This chain connects TRBV30 to TRBJ1-5; 8 nucleotides line up with TRBD1. The germline gives CDR1 GTSNPN, CDR2 SVGIG (reference sequence). The length of the CDR3 is 14 residues. The J segment lost 6 bases and the V segment lost 4 bases, leaving 8 bases of the junction unmatched. The CDR3 DNA reads TGTGCCTGGAAAGGGACAGGCCTGGGTCAGCCCCAGCATTTT. Its protein is CAWKGTGLGQPQHF.

This clonotype was counted ten times or more. This sequence joins TRBV10-3 and TRBJ1-4; no reliable D call. Trimming left V 6 bases short and J 3 bases short, with 2 bases between. The CDR3 sequence is 11 residues long. Germline assignment: CDR1 ENHRY and CDR2 SYGVKD. The CDR3 region is CAIRSNEKLFF. In DNA, the CDR3 is TGTGCCATCAGGTCTAATGAAAAACTGTTTTTT.

On this clonotype itself: The CDR3 carries no conserved terminal phenylalanine or tryptophan, so it likely arises from a read error. The rearrangement uses TRBV7-9 and TRBJ2-2; 13 bases match TRBD2. Germline V gene sequence: CDR1 SEHNR, CDR2 FQNEAQ (reference sequence). The ends lost 3 bases at V and 6 bases at J; junction bases unmatched: 4. This CDR3 is built from 16 residues. DNA for the CDR3: TGTGCCAGCAGCTTGGGACTAGCGGGATACGCCGGGGAGCTGTTTATT. This gives the protein CASSLGLAGYAGELFI.

The rearrangement uses TRBV14 and TRBJ2-7, with 8 bases identical to TRBD1. CDR3 length: 15 amino acids. The V gene end was trimmed by 4 bases and the J gene end by 4 bases; junction bases not matched to a gene: 9. Germline V lookup: CDR1 SGHDN, CDR2 FVKESK. For the CDR3, the DNA is TGTGCCAGCAGCCCGGGACAGGACCTTTCTTACGAGCAGTACTTC. Protein: CASSPGQDLSYEQYF.

This clonotype was observed at least ten times. The CDR3 spells CASSLTGEAGYEQFF. The CDR3 nucleotides are TGTGCCAGCAGCTTGACAGGGGAGGCGGGGTATGAGCAGTTCTTC. The gene calls are TRBV7-9 and TRBJ2-1; the match to TRBD1 covers 8 bases. Germline-derived CDR1 and CDR2 are SEHNR and FQNEAQ (reference sequence). The V and J ends lost 3 bases and 8 bases, in that order; junction bases with no gene match: 9. This CDR3 contains 15 residues.

In this sample, this clonotype turned up many times. The chain combines TRBV29-1 with TRBJ1-3; D unclear. Per germline, CDR1 SQVTM and CDR2 ANQGSEA. This CDR3 region has 13 residues. V was shortened by 4 bases and J by 0 bases, with 7 bases between the two germline ends. CDR3 nucleotide sequence: TGCAGCGTTGTTTCGTTCTCTGGAAACACCATATATTTT. Its protein product is CSVVSFSGNTIYF.

The rearrangement links TRBV4-1 to TRBJ2-3; no firm D call. The CDR3 has 15 amino acids. Germline V gene data show CDR1 as MGHRA and CDR2 as YSYEKL. Trimming shortened V by 0 bases and J by 1 base, and 8 bases separated the two germline ends. The CDR3 is CASSQDFGGTDTQYF. CDR3 nucleotide sequence: TGCGCCAGCAGCCAAGATTTCGGAGGCACAGATACGCAGTATTTT.

This chain uses TRBV6-2 or TRBV6-3 with TRBJ1-1, with D maybe TRBD1 (5 bases). Looked up from germline, CDR1 is MNHEY and CDR2 is SVGEGT. V was trimmed by 0 bases and J by 1 base, leaving 9 bases between them. The CDR3 contains 15 residues. This chain's CDR3 is CASSYSTGTNTEAFF. CDR3 sequence (DNA): TGTGCCAGCAGTTACTCGACGGGGACGAACACTGAAGCTTTCTTT.

This clonotype was recorded many times. This rearrangement joins TRBV28 to TRBJ1-4; TRBD1 matches at 9 bases. Unmatched junction bases numbered 7, after V lost 2 bases and J lost 6 bases. The CDR3 contains 16 residues. CDR1 and CDR2 from the germline V gene are MDHEN and SYDVKM. As DNA, the CDR3 is TGTGCCAGCAGTTTAGGCCCATACAGGGGGCATGAAAAACTGTTTTTT. This sequence encodes CASSLGPYRGHEKLFF.

This clonotype has more than one count but fewer than ten. The V call is TRBV12-5, the J call TRBJ1-2; D is undetermined. Germline CDR1 and CDR2: LGHNT and FRNRAP. CDR3 size: 16 residues. Trimming removed 3 bases at V and 0 bases at J, with 14 bases between. The CDR3 here is CASGLTLGQANYGYTF. The CDR3 DNA sequence: TGTGCTAGTGGTTTAACACTTGGGCAAGCTAACTATGGCTACACCTTC.

The table lists this clonotype with many counts. J is TRBJ2-3 and V is TRBV6-1; 11 bases align to TRBD2. CDR1 and CDR2 from the germline V gene are MNHNS and SASEGT. Trimming at V came to 6 bases and at J to 0 bases, leaving 5 bases not matched to a gene. This CDR3 has 16 amino acids. Written as DNA, the CDR3 is TGTGCCAGCAGAGCTAGCGGGAGGAGTAGCACAGATACGCAGTATTTT. Translated, it gives CASRASGRSSTDTQYF.

This rearrangement joins TRBV20-1 to TRBJ2-2; 9 nucleotides match TRBD2. Per the germline V gene, CDR1 is DFQATT and CDR2 is SNEGSKA (reference sequence). J was trimmed by 6 bases and V by 0 bases; bases with no gene match: 8. The CDR3 totals 16 residues. CDR3 protein: CSARDRRLAGSGELFF. The CDR3 DNA follows: TGCAGTGCTAGAGATCGACGGCTAGCGGGATCCGGGGAGCTGTTTTTT.

Ten or more counts support this clonotype. The rearrangement uses TRBV6-2 or TRBV6-3 and TRBJ1-5, with unresolved D. Looked up from germline, CDR1 is MNHEY and CDR2 is SVGEGT. This CDR3 comprises 15 residues. With 1 base removed from V and 0 bases from J, the gap between germline ends came to 7 bases. The CDR3 DNA reads as TGTGCCAGCAGTTACTACGGGGATAGCAATCAGCCCCAGCATTTT. Encoded protein: CASSYYGDSNQPQHF.

J is TRBJ2-7 and V is TRBV11-2; TRBD2 agrees at 9 bases. This CDR3 is built from 18 residues. The J segment lost 2 bases and the V segment lost 4 bases, leaving 15 bases of the junction unmatched. From germline, CDR1 is SGHAT and CDR2 FQNNGV. The CDR3 nucleotides are TGTGCCAGCAGCTCGGGGGCCTTAGCGGGAGCCCCCCCCTACGAGCAGTACTTC. This codes for CASSSGALAGAPPYEQYF.